The 25 T cell receptor beta chains listed next were all sequenced from one sample in a study of shared clonotypes between healthy human individuals. Sequencing used immunoSEQ multiplex PCR; TCRdb keeps in-frame clones, though not all of them. The table includes some 650,000 clones, almost 97% detected once. The specimen sequenced was naive CD4+ T cells sorted from blood. Noted subset: CD45RA+ positively selected. These receptors were obtained from a woman aged 25 to 39 in good health.

The V gene is TRBV6-4, the J gene TRBJ2-1; 11 bases are a match to TRBD1. In germline, CDR1 is MRHNA, CDR2 SNTAGT. The CDR3 spans 15 residues. V gave up 8 bases and J gave up 9 bases; unmatched junction bases: 12. The CDR3 DNA follows: TGTGCCAGCGCGATTACCGGGACAGGGGGGTCTGAGCAGTTCTTC. The encoded protein is CASAITGTGGSEQFF.

This sequence joins TRBV5-1 and TRBJ2-7, with D unresolved. There are 16 residues in the CDR3. Germline-derived CDR1 and CDR2 are SGHRS and YFSETQ. Between the trimmed V and J ends, which lost 5 bases and 1 base, there was a span of 19 bases. CDR3 DNA: TGCGCCAGCAGTCGGTTGGGTGGACGGTTTTCCTACGAGCAGTACTTC. Amino acid sequence: CASSRLGGRFSYEQYF.

The rearrangement uses TRBV6-6 and TRBJ2-1; 13 bases are a match to TRBD2. CDR3 length equals 14 residues. Germline loops: CDR1 MNHNY, CDR2 SVGAGI (reference sequence). Trimming removed 5 bases from V and 9 bases from J; junction bases left unmatched: 4. In DNA form, the CDR3 reads TGTGCCAGCAGTCGGACTAGCGGGAGTGGTGAGCAGTTCTTC. This translates into CASSRTSGSGEQFF.

V usage is TRBV15 and J usage is TRBJ2-1; possible D gene TRBD1, 6 bases. Germline CDR1 LNHNV, CDR2 YYDKDF (reference sequence). Trimming removed 8 bases at V and 4 bases at J, with 12 bases between. The CDR3 spans 13 residues. DNA for the CDR3: TGTGCCACCGCCGGGACAAAATACAATGAGCAGTTCTTC. Its translation: CATAGTKYNEQFF.

This sequence joins TRBV7-9 and TRBJ1-1; D may be TRBD1 (5 bases). Germline V lookup: CDR1 SEHNR, CDR2 FQNEAQ (reference sequence). There are 14 residues in the CDR3. V lost 3 bases and J lost 1, with 9 bases in between. The CDR3 protein is CASSFRQRNTEAFF. The CDR3 coding sequence is TGTGCCAGCAGCTTTAGACAGAGGAACACTGAAGCTTTCTTT.

The chain recombines TRBV28 with TRBJ2-3, with 8 bases lining up with TRBD2. The J segment lost 3 bases and the V segment lost 7 bases, leaving 3 bases of the junction unmatched. Germline assignment: CDR1 MDHEN and CDR2 SYDVKM. This CDR3 is 13 amino acids long. The CDR3 DNA is TGTGCCAGCACGGGGGGGCTAACAGATACGCAGTATTTT. Protein product: CASTGGLTDTQYF.

The V gene is TRBV28, the J gene TRBJ2-2, with 10 positions matching TRBD2. With 2 bases clipped from V and 7 bases from J, the junction kept 7 bases outside the gene matches. Germline V gene data show CDR1 as MDHEN and CDR2 as SYDVKM. The CDR3 contains 16 residues. The CDR3: CASSLPPSGGGGELFF. The CDR3 DNA sequence: TGTGCCAGCAGTTTACCTCCTAGCGGGGGTGGCGGGGAGCTGTTTTTT.

The genes are TRBV18 and TRBJ2-3; 10 nucleotides agree with TRBD2. Germline V lookup: CDR1 KGHSH, CDR2 LQKENI. The length of the CDR3 is 16 residues. Unmatched junction bases numbered 6, after V lost 3 bases and J lost 3 bases. CDR3 DNA sequence: TGTGCCAGCTCACCCATGACTAGCGGGCGAACAGATACGCAGTATTTT. Its translation: CASSPMTSGRTDTQYF.

The J gene is TRBJ2-7, the V gene TRBV5-1; TRBD1 agrees at 9 bases. V lost 4 bases and J lost 5; bases outside the gene matches: 7. CDR1 and CDR2 from the germline V gene are SGHRS and YFSETQ. The CDR3 is 14 residues long. The CDR3 is CASSLGQGFDEQYF. CDR3 nucleotides: TGCGCCAGCAGCCTGGGACAGGGTTTTGACGAGCAGTACTTC.

J is TRBJ1-5 and V is TRBV7-9; D unresolved. CDR1 and CDR2 (germline): SEHNR, FQNEAQ (reference sequence). V was trimmed by 3 bases and J by 7 bases, leaving 7 bases between them. CDR3 length: 12 amino acids. CDR3 DNA: TGTGCCAGCAGCTTTTCGGGGCAGCCCCAGCATTTT. Encoded protein: CASSFSGQPQHF.

The rearrangement links TRBV27 to TRBJ1-5; TRBD1 agrees at 7 bases. This CDR3 region has 16 residues. Looked up from germline, CDR1 is MNHEY and CDR2 is SMNVEV (reference sequence). V dropped 1 base and J dropped 5; count of bases not matched to a gene: 8. CDR3 region: CASSLFGQGDDQPQHF. As DNA, the CDR3 is TGTGCCAGCAGTTTATTCGGGCAGGGGGACGATCAGCCCCAGCATTTT.

The chain uses TRBV6-5 and TRBJ1-1; the D is unclear. The CDR3 has 13 amino acids. Germline CDR1 MNHEY, CDR2 SVGAGI. The V end lost 5 bases, the J end lost 0 bases, and 7 bases lay between the germline ends. CDR3 sequence (DNA): TGTGCCAGCAGTGCCCTTATGAACACTGAAGCTTTCTTT. Its protein is CASSALMNTEAFF.

The V gene is TRBV5-1, the J gene TRBJ1-1, with D possibly TRBD1 on 5 matching bases. The CDR3 has 14 amino acids. V was clipped by 0 bases and J by 5 bases, with 11 bases between them. Germline V gives CDR1 SGHRS, CDR2 YFSETQ. Written as DNA, the CDR3 is TGCGCCAGCAGCTTGGAAGGGGATTCAACTGAAGCTTTCTTT. Its translation: CASSLEGDSTEAFF. Drawing the rest from reference TRBV5-1 and TRBJ1-1, the complete variable domain is KAGVTQTPRYLIKTRGQQVTLSCSPISGHRSVSWYQQTPGQGLQFLFEYFSETQRNKGNFPGRFSGRQFSNSRSEMNVSTLELGDSALYLCASSLEGDSTEAFFGQGTRLTVV.

J is TRBJ2-7 and V is TRBV19; no clear D gene. Trimming stripped 6 bases from V and 3 bases from J, with 6 bases between. CDR1 is LNHDA and CDR2 is SQIVND in the germline V gene (reference sequence). The CDR3 runs to 11 residues. DNA of the CDR3: TGTGCCAGTAGCTACAACTACGAGCAGTACTTC. Its protein is CASSYNYEQYF.

The V call is TRBV27, the J call TRBJ1-1; unclear D gene. V lost 3 bases to trimming and J lost 6 bases, with 17 bases between them. Per germline, CDR1 MNHEY and CDR2 SMNVEV (reference sequence). The CDR3 loop spans 15 amino acids. The CDR3 region is CASSLILGSFAEAFF. The CDR3 nucleotides are TGTGCCAGCAGTTTGATTTTAGGAAGTTTCGCTGAAGCTTTCTTT.

The rearrangement joins TRBV6-1 to TRBJ1-1; D might be TRBD1 (6 bases). The V end lost 6 bases, the J end lost 4 bases, and 9 bases lay between the germline ends. The CDR3 sequence is 12 residues long. Germline CDR1 is MNHNS and CDR2 is SASEGT. Written as DNA, the CDR3 is TGTGCCAGCAGCATCAGGGGCACTGAAGCTTTCTTT. It encodes CASSIRGTEAFF.

The chain links TRBV28 to TRBJ2-2; 9 positions match TRBD2. The germline V gene encodes CDR1 MDHEN and CDR2 SYDVKM. CDR3 length equals 15 residues. V lost 2 bases, J lost 7 bases, and 5 bases stayed unmatched. CDR3 bases: TGTGCCAGCAGTTTAGCGGGAGGGCCCGTCGGGGAGCTGTTTTTT. Residues: CASSLAGGPVGELFF.

This clone was counted once. The chain carries TRBV5-1 and TRBJ2-5; D may be TRBD2 (5 bases). Trimming cost V 2 bases and J 5 bases, with 10 bases left between them. The CDR3 has 13 amino acids. CDR1 SGHRS and CDR2 YFSETQ come from the germline V gene. The CDR3 bases are TGCGCCAGCAGCTTTGAGGGCTCGGAGACCCAGTACTTC. This codes for CASSFEGSETQYF.

The chain carries TRBV30 and TRBJ2-1; D might be TRBD1 (6 bases). Looked up from germline, CDR1 is GTSNPN and CDR2 is SVGIG (reference sequence). Trimming took off 2 bases at V and 7 bases at J, with 12 bases between the two ends. This CDR3 has 13 amino acids. The CDR3 coding sequence is TGTGCCTGGAGTATCAGGGGTAGGAATGAGCAGTTCTTC. This gives the protein CAWSIRGRNEQFF.

This CDR3 is CATSRDSGRYNEQFF. CDR3 in DNA: TGTGCCACCAGCAGAGATAGCGGGAGGTACAATGAGCAGTTCTTC. The gene calls are TRBV15 and TRBJ2-1; 10 nucleotides line up with TRBD2. Trimming cost V 0 bases and J 4 bases; bases outside gene matches: 0. The V gene's germline CDR1 is LNHNV and CDR2 YYDKDF (reference sequence). This CDR3 spans 15 amino acids.

This sequence joins TRBV28 and TRBJ1-1; D uncertain. Germline-derived CDR1 and CDR2 are MDHEN and SYDVKM. This CDR3 is 13 amino acids long. The V end was cut by 2 bases, the J end by 4 bases, with 8 bases between. The CDR3 loop reads CASSLAGVTEAFF. The CDR3 region has the DNA TGTGCCAGCAGTTTAGCCGGTGTCACTGAAGCTTTCTTT.

The rearrangement links TRBV2 to TRBJ1-3; no definite D call. Trimming removed 4 bases from V and 4 bases from J, with 17 bases in between. This CDR3 comprises 16 residues. Looked up from germline, CDR1 is SNHLY and CDR2 is FYNNEI. Here the CDR3 reads CASSVEGSLSGNTIYF. The CDR3 bases are TGTGCCAGCAGTGTTGAAGGCTCTCTCTCGGGAAACACCATATATTTT.

The chain combines TRBV28 with TRBJ1-3; 10 bases are a match to TRBD1. V lost 7 bases to trimming and J lost 6 bases; unmatched junction nucleotides: 3. This CDR3 has 13 amino acids. CDR1 and CDR2 from the germline V gene are MDHEN and SYDVKM. The CDR3 DNA reads as TGTGCCAGCATTGGGACAGGGGCAAACACCATATATTTT. Protein: CASIGTGANTIYF.

The chain is built from TRBV15 and TRBJ1-5; D is possibly TRBD1 (6 bases). Germline CDR1 LNHNV, CDR2 YYDKDF (reference sequence). This CDR3 region has 17 residues. Trimming cost V 6 bases and J 2 bases, with 20 bases left between them. In DNA form, the CDR3 reads TGTGCCACCAGAGCGGGGGCGGGGCGGTGGGGCAATCAGCCCCAGCATTTT. It is translated as CATRAGAGRWGNQPQHF.

V gene TRBV6-6 combines with J gene TRBJ2-5; tentative D call: TRBD1 (6 bases). There are 13 residues in the CDR3. The V and J ends lost 6 bases and 6 bases respectively, with 14 bases between them. Germline values: CDR1 MNHNY, CDR2 SVGAGI (reference sequence). The CDR3 coding sequence is TGTGCCAGCAGGGACAGTAGGAGAAAGACCCAGTACTTC. This sequence encodes CASRDSRRKTQYF.